This TCR delta chain derives from a study of human gamma delta and Vdelta1 T cells. A note on this clone: Its antigen is as yet unknown.

Study-wide points: Reportedly, Delta One T cells were polyclonal and broadly targeted acute myeloid leukemia.

The CDR3 is 21 residues long. Germline CDR1 and CDR2: NTAFDY and IRPDVSE (reference sequence). TCRdb re-called the PCR reads through CATT. This sample carries about 14,000 delta-chain clones, about half of them seen once, and the ten largest clones take about 1.6%. Sequences were obtained from Vdelta1 gamma-delta T cells from blood grown in culture (DOT cells). The sequence was collected from a human donor in good health. The chain joins TRAV23/DV6 to TRDJ1, with 8 nucleotides matching TRDD3. The CDR3, as DNA: TGTGCTGGGCAGCTCGTTCCTAGAAGGGGGATATCCACAATTTACACCGATAAACTCATCTTT. Translation: CAGQLVPRRGISTIYTDKLIF.